A single sample gave rise to the 30 T cell receptor beta chains below, sequenced in a study of blood T cell repertoires in COVID-19. Here immunoSEQ multiplex PCR was the method, and the copy in TCRdb shows in-frame clones only, minus some. The sample has more than 45,000 clones; around 85% are singletons. Sequenced: peripheral blood. These receptors came from a human donor in a cohort sampled during active COVID-19.

V usage is TRBV13 and J usage is TRBJ1-1; 7 bases match TRBD1. CDR1 is PRHDT and CDR2 is FYEKMQ in the germline V gene (reference sequence). V shed 4 bases and J 5 bases; nucleotides not matched to a gene: 7. The CDR3 runs 14 residues. The CDR3 region is CASSSRQGRTEAFF. DNA for the CDR3: TGTGCCAGCAGCTCAAGACAGGGTCGAACTGAAGCTTTCTTT.

This chain joins TRBV19 and TRBJ2-3; perhaps TRBD2 as D (6 bases). CDR1 LNHDA and CDR2 SQIVND come from the germline V gene (reference sequence). This CDR3 comprises 17 residues. V lost 7 bases, J lost 0 bases, and 20 bases lay in between. For the CDR3, the DNA is TGTGCCAGTACCAAGGGACGACTAGAGCGGAGCACAGATACGCAGTATTTT. Amino acid sequence: CASTKGRLERSTDTQYF.

V and J are TRBV7-9 and TRBJ1-1, with 8 bases matching TRBD1. The CDR3 length is 13 residues. Losses at the gene ends were 2 bases for V and 5 bases for J; bases not matched to a gene: 1. Germline V lookup: CDR1 SEHNR, CDR2 FQNEAQ (reference sequence). The CDR3 loop reads CASSLQGATEAFF. As DNA, the CDR3 is TGTGCCAGCAGCTTACAGGGGGCTACTGAAGCTTTCTTT.

The V gene is TRBV28, the J gene TRBJ2-1, with 12 nucleotides matching TRBD2. V shed 7 bases and J 10 bases; nucleotides not matched to a gene: 5. The CDR3 loop spans 13 amino acids. Germline CDR1 is MDHEN and CDR2 is SYDVKM. The CDR3 sequence is CASKTSGGNEQFF. The DNA for the CDR3 is TGTGCCAGCAAGACTAGCGGGGGAAACGAGCAGTTCTTC.

The CDR3 DNA sequence: TGCGCCAGCCGGGACAGCGACACCGGGGAGCTGTTTTTT. Protein product: CASRDSDTGELFF. The chain links TRBV5-1 to TRBJ2-2, with TRBD1 identical over 7 bases. The CDR3 is 13 amino acids. After removal of 7 bases from V and 3 bases from J, the junction contained 3 bases not matched to a gene. Germline V lookup: CDR1 SGHRS, CDR2 YFSETQ.

As DNA, the CDR3 is TGCGCCAGCAGCTTGTCGGATGAAAAACTGTTTTTT. Protein product: CASSLSDEKLFF. V and J are TRBV5-1 and TRBJ1-4; unclear D gene. The CDR3 length is 12 residues. Per germline, CDR1 SGHRS and CDR2 YFSETQ. V lost 1 base to trimming and J lost 6 bases, with 4 bases between them.

This CDR3 reads CASSYKASGADTQYF. In DNA, the CDR3 is TGTGCCAGCAGTTACAAAGCTAGCGGGGCAGATACGCAGTATTTT. V usage is TRBV6-2 or TRBV6-3 and J usage is TRBJ2-3; 9 bases line up with TRBD2. V shed 2 bases and J 4 bases; nucleotides not matched to a gene: 4. Germline values: CDR1 MNHEY, CDR2 SVGEGT. This CDR3 comprises 15 residues.

This rearrangement joins TRBV18 to TRBJ1-1; D call uncertain. The CDR3 extends over 14 amino acids. Germline V lookup: CDR1 KGHSH, CDR2 LQKENI. The V end was cut by 2 bases, the J end by 0 bases, with 7 bases between. CDR3 coding DNA: TGTGCCAGCTCACCAAGCAATTTGAACACTGAAGCTTTCTTT. It codes for CASSPSNLNTEAFF.

V is TRBV19 and J is TRBJ1-2; the D is unclear. Germline CDR1 LNHDA, CDR2 SQIVND (reference sequence). The germline V and J ends were trimmed by 5 bases and 2 bases, with 6 bases remaining between them. This CDR3 has 12 residues. CDR3 sequence reads: CASSPLNYGYTF. The CDR3, as DNA: TGTGCCAGTAGTCCGTTGAACTATGGCTACACCTTC.

The V and J genes are TRBV5-4 and TRBJ2-5; 8 bases align to TRBD2. Germline V CDR1 and CDR2: SGHNT, YYREEE (reference sequence). J lost 5 bases, V lost 1 base, and 7 bases had no gene match. This CDR3 comprises 15 residues. The chain's CDR3 is CASSLRLAGRETQYF. The CDR3 nucleotides read TGTGCCAGCAGCTTGCGTCTAGCGGGTAGGGAGACCCAGTACTTC.

The rearrangement links TRBV5-1 to TRBJ1-2; possible D gene TRBD1, 5 bases. There are 17 residues in the CDR3. The germline V gene encodes CDR1 SGHRS and CDR2 YFSETQ. V lost 4 bases, J lost 4 bases, and 23 bases lay in between. CDR3 region: CASSGRRDSEEGYGYTF. CDR3 in DNA: TGCGCCAGCAGCGGCCGAAGGGACTCCGAGGAAGGCTATGGCTACACCTTC.

The chain combines TRBV7-8 with TRBJ2-6; D perhaps matches TRBD2 (6 bases). Germline CDR1 and CDR2: SGHVS and FQNEAQ. The V end was cut by 4 bases, the J end by 0 bases, with 19 bases between. CDR3 length equals 19 residues. CDR3 sequence: CASSSRVPGLISGANVLTF. The CDR3 DNA sequence: TGTGCCAGCAGCTCGCGAGTCCCGGGACTTATCTCTGGGGCCAACGTCCTGACTTTC.

The chain employs TRBV28 and TRBJ1-1; tentative D call: TRBD1 (6 bases). The V gene's germline CDR1 is MDHEN and CDR2 SYDVKM. Deletions cut 9 bases from V and 5 bases from J, with 10 bases between. This CDR3 comprises 11 residues. CDR3 sequence: CASSQGTEAFF. The CDR3 nucleotides are TGTGCCAGTTCCCAGGGGACTGAAGCTTTCTTT. Based on the CDR3 plus reference TRBV28 and TRBJ1-1, the full variable domain is DVKVTQSSRYLVKRTGEKVFLECVQDMDHENMFWYRQDPGLGLRLIYFSYDVKMKEKGDIPEGYSVSREKKERFSLILESASTNQTSMYLCASSQGTEAFFGQGTRLTVV.

The chain couples TRBV6-4 to TRBJ2-3; 8 nucleotides match TRBD2. Trimming took 0 bases from V and 3 from J; bases not matched to a gene: 5. The length of the CDR3 is 16 residues. Per the germline V gene, CDR1 is MRHNA and CDR2 is SNTAGT. CDR3 region: CASSDSQTSVTDTQYF. CDR3 bases: TGTGCCAGCAGTGACTCTCAGACTAGCGTAACAGATACGCAGTATTTT.

This clone has only one observation. The chain uses TRBV5-1 and TRBJ2-7, with TRBD1 matching over 11 bases. Germline lookup yields CDR1 SGHRS and CDR2 YFSETQ. V shed 4 bases, J shed 2 bases, and the junction held 5 bases outside the gene matches. The CDR3 has 15 amino acids. This chain's CDR3 is CASSLTGQGAYEQYF. DNA for the CDR3: TGCGCCAGCAGCCTAACGGGACAGGGGGCCTACGAGCAGTACTTC.

The chain couples TRBV24-1 to TRBJ1-2; 7 bases line up with TRBD1. V was pared by 2 bases and J by 4 bases, with 0 bases of the junction left unmatched. The CDR3 is 13 amino acids. CDR1 KGHDR and CDR2 SFDVKD come from the germline V gene. As DNA, the CDR3 is TGTGCCACCAGTGATTGGGACAGCTATGGCTACACCTTC. Translation: CATSDWDSYGYTF.

The V and J genes are TRBV5-6 and TRBJ1-1, with D tentatively TRBD1 (5 bases). This CDR3 contains 16 residues. Per the germline V gene, CDR1 is SGHDT and CDR2 is YYEEEE. V was cut by 4 bases and J by 4 bases, with 20 bases left in between. CDR3 protein: CASSAQGAGVSTEAFF. The CDR3 DNA is TGTGCCAGCAGCGCCCAAGGGGCGGGGGTTAGCACTGAAGCTTTCTTT.

The sample holds a few counts of this clone. The chain carries TRBV5-5 and TRBJ2-5; D might be TRBD2 (6 bases). In germline, CDR1 is SGHKS, CDR2 YYEKEE (reference sequence). The CDR3 has 12 amino acids. V lost 0 bases to trimming and J lost 7 bases, with 7 bases between them. The CDR3: CASSLVGGTQYF. The CDR3 nucleotides are TGTGCCAGCAGCTTGGTGGGGGGGACCCAGTACTTC. The full variable domain, completed using reference TRBV5-5 and TRBJ2-5, is DAGVTQSPTHLIKTRGQQVTLRCSPISGHKSVSWYQQVLGQGPQFIFQYYEKEERGRGNFPDRFSARQFPNYSSELNVNALLLGDSALYLCASSLVGGTQYFGPGTRLLVL.

V usage is TRBV6-5 and J usage is TRBJ2-5; TRBD2 aligns across 9 bases. Trimming cost V 4 bases and J 4 bases; bases outside gene matches: 7. This CDR3 is 15 amino acids long. Looked up from germline, CDR1 is MNHEY and CDR2 is SVGAGI. The CDR3 DNA follows: TGTGCCAGCAGTTCCGCTAGCGGGGCGCGAGAGACCCAGTACTTC. It specifies CASSSASGARETQYF.

The chain uses TRBV12-3 or TRBV12-4 and TRBJ2-2; D might be TRBD2 (5 bases). V gave up 4 bases and J gave up 7 bases, with 10 bases separating them. This CDR3 has 13 amino acids. DNA of the CDR3: TGTGCCAGCAGTTCCAAAGGAGGCGGGGAGCTGTTTTTT. Translated, it gives CASSSKGGGELFF.

Here the CDR3 DNA reads TGTGCCAGCAGCCTGGGCCCTACAGGGGTCCGCACTGGCTACACCTTC. Translated: CASSLGPTGVRTGYTF. This rearrangement joins TRBV13 to TRBJ1-2; TRBD1 matches 7 bases. The CDR3 is 16 residues long. The J segment lost 7 bases and the V segment lost 5 bases, leaving 16 bases of the junction unmatched. The V gene's germline CDR1 is PRHDT and CDR2 FYEKMQ (reference sequence).

The V call is TRBV6-5, the J call TRBJ2-1; D is uncertain. The V gene lost 7 bases and the J gene lost 3 bases, with 10 bases spanning the gap. Germline V gives CDR1 MNHEY, CDR2 SVGAGI. The CDR3 is 13 amino acids. CDR3 in DNA: TGTGCCAGCACACAGATCCACTACAATGAGCAGTTCTTC. Translation: CASTQIHYNEQFF.

The V and J genes are TRBV19 and TRBJ2-1; D perhaps matches TRBD2 (5 bases). Trimming shortened V by 1 base and J by 13 bases, and 14 bases separated the two germline ends. Germline CDR1 and CDR2: LNHDA and SQIVND (reference sequence). The CDR3 has 13 residues. The CDR3 here is CASSIGRAEVQFF. In DNA, the CDR3 is TGTGCCAGTAGTATAGGGCGAGCGGAGGTTCAGTTCTTC.

The chain joins TRBV19 to TRBJ2-6; the match to TRBD1 covers 8 bases. CDR1 LNHDA and CDR2 SQIVND come from the germline V gene (reference sequence). This CDR3 spans 18 amino acids. V lost 2 bases to trimming and J lost 1 base; unmatched junction nucleotides: 7. The CDR3 is CASSIYRTGSSGANVLTF. The CDR3 nucleotides read TGTGCCAGTAGTATATATAGGACAGGGTCATCTGGGGCCAACGTCCTGACTTTC.

This rearrangement joins TRBV9 to TRBJ2-1, with unresolved D. V dropped 0 bases and J dropped 7 bases, with 8 bases sitting between them. Germline V CDR1 and CDR2: SGDLS, YYNGEE. The CDR3 covers 13 residues. The CDR3 here is CASSVASRNEQFF. CDR3 in DNA: TGTGCCAGCAGCGTAGCGTCTCGGAATGAGCAGTTCTTC.

The chain is built from TRBV28 and TRBJ1-1, with TRBD1 matching over 9 bases. Germline V gene data show CDR1 as MDHEN and CDR2 as SYDVKM. The V and J ends lost 6 bases and 1 base, in that order; junction bases with no gene match: 6. The CDR3 sequence is 15 residues long. CDR3 in DNA: TGTGCCAGCAGCCCACAGGGGGCGCAGAACACTGAAGCTTTCTTT. As protein: CASSPQGAQNTEAFF.

The rearrangement links TRBV24-1 to TRBJ1-5, with 9 bases lining up with TRBD1. The CDR3 sequence is 14 residues long. V lost 4 bases and J lost 3; bases outside the gene matches: 0. CDR1 and CDR2 (germline): KGHDR, SFDVKD. The chain's CDR3 is CATSEQGANQPQHF. DNA for the CDR3: TGTGCCACCAGTGAACAGGGGGCCAATCAGCCCCAGCATTTT.

The V and J genes are TRBV19 and TRBJ2-2, with TRBD1 matching 8 bases. The ends lost 8 bases at V and 5 bases at J; junction bases unmatched: 7. CDR3 length equals 14 residues. Germline V gene data show CDR1 as LNHDA and CDR2 as SQIVND (reference sequence). The DNA for the CDR3 is TGTGCCAGTGGCGACAGGGGATGGACCGGGGAGCTGTTTTTT. This gives the protein CASGDRGWTGELFF.

This clone has more than one count but fewer than ten. The J gene is TRBJ1-4, the V gene TRBV7-9; D is perhaps TRBD1 (5 bases). CDR1 is SEHNR, CDR2 FQNEAQ, per germline (reference sequence). The V end was cut by 5 bases, the J end by 4 bases, with 14 bases between. This CDR3 is 15 amino acids long. The CDR3 DNA reads as TGTGCCAGCAGCCCCCAGGGCCTACTTAATGAAAAACTGTTTTTT. It yields the protein CASSPQGLLNEKLFF. The complete variable domain, with remaining parts taken from reference TRBV7-9 and TRBJ1-4, reads DTGVSQNPRHKITKRGQNVTFRCDPISEHNRLYWYRQTLGQGPEFLTYFQNEAQLEKSRLLSDRFSAERPKGSFSTLEIQRTEQGDSAMYLCASSPQGLLNEKLFFGSGTQLSVL.

The chain employs TRBV5-1 and TRBJ2-5; D is undetermined. Germline CDR1 SGHRS, CDR2 YFSETQ. The CDR3 is 13 residues long. Trimming took 0 bases from V and 4 from J, leaving 7 bases between them. CDR3 protein: CASSLGVGETQYF. CDR3 bases: TGCGCCAGCAGCTTGGGCGTCGGAGAGACCCAGTACTTC.